These T cell receptor beta chains were read from a single sample in a study of blood T cell repertoires in COVID-19. Libraries were prepared by immunoSEQ multiplex PCR; TCRdb keeps only in-frame clonotypes and omits some of them. The data hold 250,000 to 350,000 clones, with roughly 80% observed a single time. The sequenced sample was peripheral blood. The origin of the receptors is a person aged 70 to 85 with COVID-19, enrolled during active disease. Each CDR3 is given with its conserved first and last residue. The order of the fields is clone size, V gene, J gene, D gene, CDR3 DNA, CDR3 protein. A D gene is named only where the DNA matches it firmly. For some rows the clone size is stated as once, few or many, or as a class when expanded; others skip it.

NA	TRBV15	TRBJ2-5	NA	TGTGCCACCAGCAGAGATCTAGCTCAAGAGACCCAGTACTTC	CATSRDLAQETQYF
NA	TRBV4-2	TRBJ1-1	TRBD1	TGTGCCAGCAGCCAAGACGGGACAGGGCCGAACACTGAAGCTTTCTTT	CASSQDGTGPNTEAFF
once	TRBV3-1/TRBV3-2	TRBJ2-2	TRBD1	TGTGCCAGCAGCCAAGAACAGGGGGAACCCGGGGAGCTGTTTTTT	CASSQEQGEPGELFF
NA	TRBV7-6	TRBJ1-1	TRBD1	TGTGCCAGCAGCTTAGTAGCAGGGGGCCTAATGAACACTGAAGCTTTCTTT	CASSLVAGGLMNTEAFF
NA	TRBV2	TRBJ2-5	NA	TGTGCCAGCAGTGAAGGGTTAGACTGGCGGGCCCAGTACTTC	CASSEGLDWRAQYF
NA	TRBV19	TRBJ2-3	NA	TGTGCCAGTAGTAAAACAGGAGAGGCGCAGTATTTT	CASSKTGEAQYF
NA	TRBV15	TRBJ1-3	TRBD1	TGTGCCACCAGCCCAACACAGGGGTTTGGAAACACCATATATTTT	CATSPTQGFGNTIYF
few	TRBV7-9	TRBJ1-2	NA	TGTGCCAGCAGCCCAACAGGGTCTGGCTACACCTTC	CASSPTGSGYTF
few	TRBV19	TRBJ2-7	NA	TGTGCCAGTAGTAGAGCGGTTTCCTACGAGCAGTACTTC	CASSRAVSYEQYF
NA	TRBV27	TRBJ1-3	TRBD1	TGTGCCAGGTTGTGCATTCGACAGGGGGGCTCTGGAAACACCATATATTTT	CARLCIRQGGSGNTIYF
NA	TRBV9	TRBJ2-6	NA	TGTGCCAGCACCCCAGGGCCACTGCGCTCTGGGGCCAACGTCCTGACTTTC	CASTPGPLRSGANVLTF
NA	TRBV21-1	TRBJ1-5	NA	TGTGCCAGCAGCAAATCGCGGCGGGGGCAGGGGAGGGTCAATCAGCCCCAGCATTTT	CASSKSRRGQGRVNQPQHF
NA	TRBV7-6	TRBJ2-1	TRBD2	TGTGCCAGCAGCCCCGGACTAGCGACGCACAATGAGCAGTTCTTC	CASSPGLATHNEQFF
NA	TRBV6-5	TRBJ1-6	TRBD1	TGTGCCACGGAACAGGGGCCAAATTCACCCCTCCACTTT	CATEQGPNSPLHF
NA	TRBV6-4	TRBJ1-6	TRBD1	TGTGCCAGCAGTGACAGGGACAGGGTGTCCTATAATTCACCCCTCCACTTT	CASSDRDRVSYNSPLHF
NA	TRBV28	TRBJ1-4	NA	TGTGCCAGCAGTTCCCCCTCAGGGTTTAATGAAAAACTGTTTTTT	CASSSPSGFNEKLFF
NA	TRBV10-3	TRBJ2-3	NA	TGTGCCATCAGTGAAGGGGATGTAGATACGCAGTATTTT	CAISEGDVDTQYF
NA	TRBV6-5	TRBJ2-1	TRBD2	TGTGCCAGCAGTTACGGGGTCGGGGAACTAGCGGGAGGGCAGTTCTTC	CASSYGVGELAGGQFF
NA	TRBV6-5	TRBJ1-5	TRBD1	TGTGCCAGCAGCGGACAGGAGAGGTGGTGGCAGCCCCAGCATTTT	CASSGQERWWQPQHF
NA	TRBV5-1	TRBJ2-2	NA	TGCGCCAGCAGGCGCCAGGGGAGCACCGGGGAGCTGTTTTTT	CASRRQGSTGELFF
NA	TRBV12-3/TRBV12-4	TRBJ1-1	NA	TGTGCCAGCAGTCTCCAAGGGGAGGTCTCGGCTTTCTTT	CASSLQGEVSAFF
NA	TRBV19	TRBJ1-1	TRBD1	TGTGCCACGAACAGGGGATCGAGGAGGACTGAAGCTTTCTTT	CATNRGSRRTEAFF
NA	TRBV11-1	TRBJ1-1	NA	TGTGCCAGCCGGGGGATCATGAACACTGAAGCTTTCTTT	CASRGIMNTEAFF
NA	TRBV14	TRBJ2-7	NA	TGTGCCAGCAGCCTCTTTTTCTACGAGCAGTACTTC	CASSLFFYEQYF
NA	TRBV18	TRBJ1-1	TRBD1	TGTGCCAGCTCACCACCTAGGACAGGGGGCATCACTGAAGCTTTCTTT	CASSPPRTGGITEAFF
NA	TRBV10-3	TRBJ2-7	TRBD2	TGTGCCATCAAGTTAGCGGGAATCCACTACGAGCAGTACTTC	CAIKLAGIHYEQYF
NA	TRBV5-1	TRBJ2-1	TRBD2	TGCGCCAGCCAGTCCCGGAATAGACTAGCGGGCTCTGAGCAGTTCTTC	CASQSRNRLAGSEQFF
NA	TRBV5-1	TRBJ2-2	TRBD2	TGCGCCAGCAGCCAGTTCGGTACTAGCGGGAGGTCAGGCACCGGGGAGCTGTTTTTT	CASSQFGTSGRSGTGELFF
NA	TRBV5-4	TRBJ2-1	NA	TGTGCCAGCAGCAAGCCCGGGTTTAGCTCCTACAATGAGCAGTTCTTC	CASSKPGFSSYNEQFF
few	TRBV19	TRBJ1-3	NA	TGTGCCAGTAGTATCCGGCCAGGGATGGTCTCTGGAAACACCATATATTTT	CASSIRPGMVSGNTIYF
NA	TRBV12-3/TRBV12-4	TRBJ1-2	NA	TGTGCCAGCAGTTCTGGGAGGAGCGGTGGCTACACCTTC	CASSSGRSGGYTF
NA	TRBV4-3	TRBJ2-3	TRBD2	TGCGCCAGCAGCCAAGAAAGGAGCGGGGGGACAAGCACAGATACGCAGTATTTT	CASSQERSGGTSTDTQYF
few	TRBV7-9	TRBJ1-1	NA	TGTGCCAGCAGCCCCGTGGGGCGGGAGAACACTGAAGCTTTCTTT	CASSPVGRENTEAFF
few	TRBV15	TRBJ1-4	TRBD1	TGTGCCACCAGCAGGACAGGGGGTAAACTGTTTTTT	CATSRTGGKLFF
NA	TRBV27	TRBJ2-1	TRBD2	TGTGCCAGCAGCCCTGGACTAGCGGGGGCGAGCTCCTACAATGAGCAGTTCTTC	CASSPGLAGASSYNEQFF
NA	TRBV4-1	TRBJ1-6	NA	TGCGCCAGCAGCCAAGAAGGTGGTCTAGACGGATTCACCCTCCACTTT	CASSQEGGLDGFTLHF
NA	TRBV19	TRBJ2-1	NA	TGTGCCAGTACAACAGGGACAAGAACCAACAATGAGCAGTTCTTC	CASTTGTRTNNEQFF
NA	TRBV5-5	TRBJ1-5	NA	TGTGCCAGCAGCCCGACCGGGACTTCCATATCAGGTCAGCCCCAGCATTTT	CASSPTGTSISGQPQHF
once	TRBV7-9	TRBJ1-4	TRBD1	TGTGCCAGCAGCCAACGGACAGGGACAAATGAAAAACTGTTTTTT	CASSQRTGTNEKLFF
NA	TRBV19	TRBJ2-1	NA	TGTGCCAGTAGTTATAGGGGCCCAGGGGTTTTTATTGGGGATGAGCAGTTCTTC	CASSYRGPGVFIGDEQFF
NA	TRBV19	TRBJ2-5	NA	TGTGCCAGTAGTATAGATGGTTTGGCTGAAGAGACCCAGTACTTC	CASSIDGLAEETQYF
NA	TRBV10-3	TRBJ2-3	TRBD1	TGTGCCATCAGTGAGTCGGGACAGATCCGCACAGATACGCAGTATTTT	CAISESGQIRTDTQYF
NA	TRBV7-2	TRBJ2-6	NA	TGTGCCAGCAGCCAAACTTCACAGGGTGGGCTCTCTGGGGCCAACGTCCTGACTTTC	CASSQTSQGGLSGANVLTF
once	TRBV5-1	TRBJ1-3	NA	TGCGCCAGCAGCTTGGAAGGTGGGCGAGAGGGTTACACCATATATTTT	CASSLEGGREGYTIYF
few	TRBV24-1	TRBJ1-5	NA	TGTGCCACCAGTGATGCAGGGTATCAGCCCCAGCATTTT	CATSDAGYQPQHF
NA	TRBV19	TRBJ1-5	NA	TGTGCCAGTAGGAGGACAGCCCATAGCAATCAGCCCCAGCATTTT	CASRRTAHSNQPQHF
NA	TRBV11-2	TRBJ1-2	NA	TGTGCCAGCAGTAGAGGGTTCGGCTATGGCTACACCTTC	CASSRGFGYGYTF
NA	TRBV5-1	TRBJ1-4	TRBD1	TGCGCCAGCAGCGAGGGACAGTATAATGAAAAACTGTTTTTT	CASSEGQYNEKLFF
NA	TRBV7-9	TRBJ1-1	NA	TGTGCCAGCAGCAGACAGCCGAACACTGAAGCTTTCTTT	CASSRQPNTEAFF
NA	TRBV7-9	TRBJ2-1	TRBD2	TGTGCCAGCAGCTTATTGGGACTAGCCCTTACGAGCTCCTACAATGAGCAGTTCTTC	CASSLLGLALTSSYNEQFF
NA	TRBV5-1	TRBJ1-5	TRBD1	TGCGCCAGCAGCCCTAAACGACAGGGGGTACATAGCAATCAGCCCCAGCATTTT	CASSPKRQGVHSNQPQHF
NA	TRBV11-2	TRBJ2-2	TRBD1	TGTGCCAGCAGCTTAGGGACAGGGGGCTATGGCGGGGAGCTGTTTTTT	CASSLGTGGYGGELFF
NA	TRBV28	TRBJ2-7	TRBD1	TGTGCCAGCAGCCAACCATCTGGCGCCGGGACAGGGTCCTACGAGCAGTACTTC	CASSQPSGAGTGSYEQYF
NA	TRBV7-3	TRBJ1-6	NA	TGTGCCAGCAGCCAATATTCGAGCTCCTATAATTCACCCCTCCACTTT	CASSQYSSSYNSPLHF
NA	TRBV19	TRBJ1-2	NA	TGTGCCAGTAATCGAGGGGGTCCCCCCTCTACTGATGGCTACACCTTC	CASNRGGPPSTDGYTF
NA	TRBV19	TRBJ1-6	TRBD1	TGTGCCAGCAAATCAGGGGGTAATTCACCCCTCCACTTT	CASKSGGNSPLHF